The next 20 T cell receptor beta chains were all read from a single sample in a study of T cell responses to AZD1222 COVID-19 vaccine. The method was immunoSEQ multiplex PCR; TCRdb's version includes in-frame clones alone and lacks a portion of them. The table has 100,000 to 140,000 clones, roughly 90% seen once. This specimen consisted of peripheral blood, obtained on day 0 of AZD1222 vaccination. These receptors originate from an adult in good health.

The chain links TRBV6-5 to TRBJ1-2; D may be TRBD1 (6 bases). Germline V CDR1 and CDR2: MNHEY, SVGAGI. V was trimmed by 6 bases and J by 0 bases, leaving 11 bases between them. CDR3 length equals 14 residues. Here the CDR3 reads CASSGTPTNYGYTF. The CDR3 DNA reads TGTGCCAGCAGCGGGACACCCACTAACTATGGCTACACCTTC.

The V and J genes are TRBV30 and TRBJ1-5, with D possibly being TRBD1 (6 bases). Germline V gene lookup returns CDR1 GTSNPN and CDR2 SVGIG (reference sequence). Trimming cost V 4 bases and J 7 bases, with 17 bases left between them. The CDR3 spans 14 residues. This chain's CDR3 is CAWTTGGASQPQHF. For the CDR3, the DNA is TGTGCCTGGACCACCGGGGGGGCGAGCCAGCCCCAGCATTTT. The full variable domain, in which reference TRBV30 and TRBJ1-5 provide the parts outside the CDR3, is SQTIHQWPATLVQPVGSPLSLECTVEGTSNPNLYWYRQAAGRGLQLLFYSVGIGQISSEVPQNLSASRPQDRQFILSSKKLLLSDSGFYLCAWTTGGASQPQHFGDGTRLSIL.

The V gene is TRBV11-2, the J gene TRBJ2-3, with D possibly matching TRBD2 (5 bases). Trimming cost V 8 bases and J 6 bases, with 9 bases left between them. CDR3 length: 11 amino acids. Germline CDR1 reads SGHAT; CDR2 reads FQNNGV. CDR3 amino acids: CASLLVDTQYF. The CDR3 DNA reads as TGTGCCAGCCTACTAGTTGATACGCAGTATTTT.

The chain employs TRBV7-2 and TRBJ1-4, with D hard to call. The germline gives CDR1 SGHTA, CDR2 FQGNSA. Trimming stripped 5 bases from V and 3 bases from J, with 13 bases between. The CDR3 is 15 residues long. The CDR3 is CASSPDPAANEKLFF. The CDR3 DNA reads TGTGCCAGCAGCCCCGATCCGGCGGCTAATGAAAAACTGTTTTTT. Looking up the rest from reference TRBV7-2 and TRBJ1-4 gives the full variable domain: GAGVSQSPSNKVTEKGKDVELRCDPISGHTALYWYRQSLGQGLEFLIYFQGNSAPDKSGLPSDRFSAERTGGSVSTLTIQRTQQEDSAVYLCASSPDPAANEKLFFGSGTQLSVL.

This clone was counted many times. This rearrangement joins TRBV27 to TRBJ1-5, with 10 bases matching TRBD1. This CDR3 is built from 12 residues. V lost 4 bases and J lost 11; bases outside the gene matches: 2. CDR1 is MNHEY, CDR2 SMNVEV, per germline (reference sequence). The CDR3 DNA reads TGTGCCAGCAGTTCGGACAGGGGGGCCCAGCATTTT. This codes for CASSSDRGAQHF.

The V call is TRBV18, the J call TRBJ1-1; D is ambiguous. CDR3 length: 11 residues. Germline CDR1 and CDR2: KGHSH and LQKENI. Between the trimmed V and J ends, which lost 4 bases and 10 bases, there was a span of 10 bases. The CDR3 DNA follows: TGTGCCAGCTCACAGGAAACAGCAGCTTTCTTT. Protein: CASSQETAAFF.

Here the CDR3 reads CASSWQGKPQHF. CDR3 sequence (DNA): TGTGCCAGCAGCTGGCAGGGGAAGCCCCAGCATTTT. The chain combines TRBV28 with TRBJ1-5, with a weak D call TRBD1 (6 bases). V was trimmed by 6 bases and J by 8 bases, leaving 11 bases between them. This CDR3 has 12 residues. Germline CDR1 reads MDHEN; CDR2 reads SYDVKM.

The chain couples TRBV5-1 to TRBJ2-5; a weak D match, TRBD1 (6 bases). CDR3 length equals 16 residues. CDR1 is SGHRS, CDR2 YFSETQ, per germline. Deletions cut 0 bases from V and 2 bases from J, with 14 bases between. CDR3 sequence reads: CASSLGALGGQETQYF. CDR3 DNA: TGCGCCAGCAGCTTGGGTGCCTTAGGGGGACAAGAGACCCAGTACTTC.

V usage is TRBV5-1 and J usage is TRBJ2-3, with 12 bases that match TRBD1. CDR3 length: 16 residues. Germline values: CDR1 SGHRS, CDR2 YFSETQ. V shed 0 bases and J 4 bases; nucleotides not matched to a gene: 3. In DNA form, the CDR3 reads TGCGCCAGCAGCTTGGCCGGGACAGGGGGCGCAGATACGCAGTATTTT. It yields the protein CASSLAGTGGADTQYF. Looking up the rest from reference TRBV5-1 and TRBJ2-3 gives the full variable domain: KAGVTQTPRYLIKTRGQQVTLSCSPISGHRSVSWYQQTPGQGLQFLFEYFSETQRNKGNFPGRFSGRQFSNSRSEMNVSTLELGDSALYLCASSLAGTGGADTQYFGPGTRLTVL.

This chain uses TRBV7-2 with TRBJ2-1; 11 nucleotides agree with TRBD1. The CDR3 contains 15 residues. V trimming: 4 bases; J trimming: 4 bases; junction bases outside the gene matches: 3. Germline V gene data show CDR1 as SGHTA and CDR2 as FQGNSA. The CDR3 DNA is TGTGCCAGCAGCTCCCGGGACAGGGGGTACAATGAGCAGTTCTTC. Amino acid sequence: CASSSRDRGYNEQFF.

V usage is TRBV10-1 and J usage is TRBJ1-1, with 9 bases matching TRBD1. Per the germline V gene, CDR1 is WNHNN and CDR2 is SYGVQD (reference sequence). V lost 6 bases to trimming and J lost 4 bases; unmatched junction nucleotides: 9. This CDR3 comprises 15 residues. The DNA for the CDR3 is TGCGCCAGCAGACGGGACAGGGAGGGGACCACTGAAGCTTTCTTT. It encodes CASRRDREGTTEAFF.

This clone was detected once. CDR3 sequence reads: CAIEHSGVSYTF. As DNA, the CDR3 is TGTGCCATCGAGCACAGCGGGGTTAGCTACACCTTC. This sequence joins TRBV12-3 or TRBV12-4 and TRBJ1-2; D uncertain. The CDR3 covers 12 residues. V lost 10 bases to trimming and J lost 9 bases, with 18 bases between them.

The rearrangement uses TRBV5-4 and TRBJ2-1; the D is unclear. The CDR3 runs to 15 residues. The germline V gene encodes CDR1 SGHNT and CDR2 YYREEE (reference sequence). The V end was cut by 3 bases, the J end by 0 bases, with 10 bases between. CDR3 sequence: CASSSGWSSYNEQFF. In DNA form, the CDR3 reads TGTGCCAGCAGCTCGGGTTGGAGCTCCTACAATGAGCAGTTCTTC.

V and J are TRBV27 and TRBJ1-2; a possible D gene is TRBD1 (5 bases). The germline CDR1 and CDR2 sequences are MNHEY and SMNVEV (reference sequence). V was pared by 5 bases and J by 8 bases, with 18 bases between. The CDR3 spans 14 residues. The CDR3 DNA is TGTGCCAGCAGTCAAACCGGGGGTCCAGGGGGCTACACCTTC. Its protein product is CASSQTGGPGGYTF.

This chain links TRBV13 with TRBJ1-1; no definite D call. This CDR3 has 12 amino acids. Germline V gene lookup returns CDR1 PRHDT and CDR2 FYEKMQ (reference sequence). Trimming removed 1 base from V and 3 bases from J, with 3 bases in between. Written as DNA, the CDR3 is TGTGCCAGCAGCTTAGTTGACACTGAAGCTTTCTTT. Translating gives CASSLVDTEAFF.

The V call is TRBV14, the J call TRBJ1-6; D is uncertain. In germline, CDR1 is SGHDN, CDR2 FVKESK. Trimming removed 4 bases from V and 9 bases from J, with 10 bases in between. The CDR3 has 13 residues. The CDR3 sequence: CASSRGTLSPLHF. DNA of the CDR3: TGTGCCAGCAGCCGAGGAACCCTTTCACCCCTCCACTTT.

The rearrangement uses TRBV5-1 and TRBJ1-3; D is unclear. CDR1 is SGHRS, CDR2 YFSETQ, per germline. V was shortened by 3 bases and J by 4 bases, with 11 bases between the two germline ends. The CDR3 is 14 residues long. The CDR3 loop is CASSSWSGGNTIYF. In DNA form, the CDR3 reads TGCGCCAGCAGCTCGTGGTCGGGAGGAAACACCATATATTTT.

This clone was found a few times. The J gene is TRBJ1-1, the V gene TRBV6-4; D may be TRBD1 (5 bases). Trimming took 3 bases from V and 6 from J, leaving 14 bases between them. The CDR3 contains 14 residues. Germline V lookup: CDR1 MRHNA, CDR2 SNTAGT. The CDR3, as DNA: TGTGCCAGCAGTGAATCCGTAGGGGTGTCTGAAGCTTTCTTT. Translated: CASSESVGVSEAFF.

J is TRBJ2-3 and V is TRBV3-1 (or the pseudogene TRBV3-2); TRBD1 matches 8 bases. CDR3 length: 13 amino acids. Germline-derived CDR1 and CDR2 are LGHDT and YNNKEL (reference sequence). The trim removed 4 bases at V and 3 bases at J, leaving 0 bases unmatched. Here the CDR3 DNA reads TGTGCCAGCAGCCGACAGGGGACAGATACGCAGTATTTT. Translation: CASSRQGTDTQYF.

The chain links TRBV19 to TRBJ1-1; maybe TRBD1 (6 bases). Per the germline V gene, CDR1 is LNHDA and CDR2 is SQIVND (reference sequence). CDR3 length: 14 amino acids. Trimming took off 1 base at V and 6 bases at J, with 12 bases between the two ends. The CDR3, as DNA: TGTGCCAGTAGTATAGTGCAGGGGAGAGCTGAAGCTTTCTTT. Translating it yields CASSIVQGRAEAFF.